The present T cell receptor beta chain was sequenced within a study of CD8 T cells in ankylosing spondylitis. A note on this clonotype: Its specificity is not known.

The CDR3 runs to 14 residues. V dropped 2 bases and J dropped 4 bases, with 11 bases sitting between them. Germline V lookup: CDR1 KGHSH, CDR2 LQKENI. Molecular-barcoded quantitative 5'-RACE produced these TCR beta libraries. MiXCR, applied by TCRdb to the 5' RACE reads, yields one record per CDR3 protein. The table shows 300,000 to 350,000 distinct CDR3 sequences, with roughly 14% occurring only once. Notes on the study in general: Significantly higher representation of disease-linked clones was reported for matched ankylosing spondylitis synovial fluid. Seven to nine highly homologous variants made up a TCR beta motif that seemed to typify ankylosing spondylitis blood.

The rearrangement uses TRBV18 and TRBJ1-1; no firm D call. The sample comprised blood, either unsorted or a sorted T cell fraction (not recorded which). The TCR comes from a male donor with ankylosing spondylitis or in good health (not recorded which). CDR3 protein: CASSPIGLGTEAFF. CDR3 in DNA: TGTGCCAGCTCACCAATAGGCTTGGGCACTGAAGCTTTCTTT.